This T cell receptor (beta chain) was documented in a study of cytomegalovirus exposure and HLA in healthy donors. CDR3 length: 14 amino acids. Trimming at V came to 3 bases and at J to 6 bases, leaving 2 bases not matched to a gene. Germline assignment: CDR1 MNHEY and CDR2 SVGAGI. Both 60 Vbeta primers and 13 Jbeta primers went into the PCR. The method was immunoSEQ multiplex PCR; TCRdb's version includes in-frame clones alone and lacks a portion of them. Counted here are around 200,000 clones, around 78% occurring once; the ten biggest clones make up approximately 2%. J is TRBJ1-6 and V is TRBV6-5, with 7 bases aligning to TRBD1. Sequencing was done on a sample of PBMCs. The TCR was taken from a man aged 25-45 years in good health and CMV-seronegative. The CDR3 sequence is CASSYGQVNSPLHF. CDR3 sequence (DNA): TGTGCCAGCAGTTATGGACAGGTTAATTCACCCCTCCACTTT.